The source of this TCR beta chain is a study of blood T cell repertoires in COVID-19. In germline, CDR1 is MNHNY, CDR2 SVGAGI (reference sequence). Trimming took off 7 bases at V and 3 bases at J, with 21 bases between the two ends. This CDR3 has 16 residues. Data came from immunoSEQ multiplex PCR; TCRdb stores just in-frame clones and leaves some out. The profile shows some 200,000 clones, about 90% of them singletons. This clonotype was sampled from a man aged 25-45 years with acute or convalescent COVID-19. This rearrangement joins TRBV6-6 to TRBJ1-2; D might be TRBD1 (6 bases). Sequenced: peripheral blood. DNA of the CDR3: TGTGCCAGCACCCGCGGACTAGGGGGAGCAGACTATGGCTACACCTTC. This gives the protein CASTRGLGGADYGYTF.